This T cell receptor (beta chain) was observed in a study of radiotherapy plus CTLA-4 blockade in lung cancer. Study-wide background: Objective responses were recorded in about 17% of patients, with disease control recorded in 25% to 35%.

Profiled with immunoSEQ multiplex PCR; TCRdb holds only in-frame clones, not every one. The sample records 55,000 to 75,000 clones, 70% to 80% being singletons. Trimming cost V 4 bases and J 1 base, with 10 bases left between them. CDR3 length: 15 residues. Per the germline V gene, CDR1 is ENHRY and CDR2 is SYGVKD. Study-wide results and caveats: After radiotherapy and ipilimumab, tumor-derived clones expanded in peripheral blood. Early blood T cell clone dynamics, with interferon-beta, were reported to best predict response.

This clone turned up a few times. Its antigen is unknown. With ipilimumab providing CTLA-4 blockade, focal radiation was administered to patients who had chemo-refractory metastatic non-small-cell lung cancer. The rearrangement uses TRBV10-3 and TRBJ2-2; tentative D call: TRBD1 (7 bases). Sequences were derived from peripheral blood, sampled from a patient treated with radiotherapy plus ipilimumab. This clonotype was obtained from a human donor with non-small cell lung cancer whose response to radiotherapy plus ipilimumab could not be evaluated. Some clones in this sample may be carry-over from other donors' samples. The CDR3 region has the DNA TGTGCCATCAGTGGCGGGGACAGGAACACCGGGGAGCTGTTTTTT. Encoded protein: CAISGGDRNTGELFF.